This T cell receptor (beta chain) was recorded in a study of CD8+CD57+ T cells in acquired aplastic anemia. Study-level information: Yields of DNA that came from sorted CD4+ and CD8+ cells averaged roughly 3 ug. Sequencing produced an average of roughly 11 million reads per healthy donor for CD4+ cells.

From germline, CDR1 is SNHLY and CDR2 FYNNEI. The CDR3 consists of 13 residues. Trimming stripped 5 bases from V and 1 base from J, with 5 bases between. This clonotype showed up just a few times. Its antigen is still unknown. The study profiled TCR beta VDJ and CDR3 using genomic DNA as template. TCRdb analysed the reads with MiXCR anew, one entry per CDR3 protein. The data contain about 110,000 distinct CDR3 sequences, 40% to 60% of them singletons. Findings and limits, study-wide: Overlapping CD8+ CDR3 repertoires of patients and controls contained some 30 shared sequences.

The receptor was derived from a human donor in good health, serving as a control. The rearrangement joins TRBV2 to TRBJ2-2; D ambiguous. The sequenced sample was sorted CD4+, CD8+, or CD8+CD57+ T cells (not recorded which) from PBMCs. The CDR3: CASSLENTGELFF. CDR3 nucleotide sequence: TGTGCCAGCAGTCTAGAGAACACCGGGGAGCTGTTTTTT.